Below are 21 T cell receptor beta chains sequenced from a single sample in a study of cytomegalovirus exposure and HLA in healthy donors (dated by TCRdb to 2016 to 2017). Library generation was performed with the immunoSEQ multiplex PCR assay. TCRdb carries this immuneACCESS record with in-frame sequences only. Its versions omit some clonotypes, under half of them owing to an unresolved V gene in the studies checked, with the rest unexplained. The sample table lists about 110,000 clones, roughly nine tenths of them with a count of one. The top ten hold under 2% of the sample. The sequenced material came from PBMCs. The receptor set was obtained from a woman aged 18-29 years in good health and CMV-seronegative.

This clone was picked up one time. The chain combines TRBV7-3 with TRBJ1-2, with D perhaps matching TRBD1 (5 bases). Trimming took 5 bases from V and 8 from J, leaving 15 bases between them. Per germline, CDR1 SGHTA and CDR2 FQGTGA. The length of the CDR3 is 13 residues. CDR3 in DNA: TGTGCCAGCAGCCCAATTTCCGGGGGAGGCTACACCTTC. It is translated as CASSPISGGGYTF.

V gene TRBV27 combines with J gene TRBJ2-7, with 8 positions matching TRBD2. Germline lookup yields CDR1 MNHEY and CDR2 SMNVEV (reference sequence). V lost 3 bases to trimming and J lost 5 bases; unmatched junction nucleotides: 6. The CDR3 is made up of 14 amino acids. CDR3 bases: TGTGCCAGCAGTTTTACGGGGGGGCCAAACGAGCAGTACTTC. Residues: CASSFTGGPNEQYF.

The gene calls are TRBV18 and TRBJ2-7; a possible D gene is TRBD1 (6 bases). V was shortened by 5 bases and J by 4 bases, with 12 bases between the two germline ends. This CDR3 is built from 13 residues. CDR1 and CDR2 (germline): KGHSH, LQKENI. The CDR3 spells CASSSGHVYEQYF. Here the CDR3 DNA reads TGTGCCAGCTCATCGGGACACGTATACGAGCAGTACTTC. The full variable domain, with the rest looked up from reference TRBV18 and TRBJ2-7, is NAGVMQNPRHLVRRRGQEARLRCSPMKGHSHVYWYRQLPEEGLKFMVYLQKENIIDESGMPKERFSAEFPKEGPSILRIQQVVRGDSAAYFCASSSGHVYEQYFGPGTRLTVT.

This chain links TRBV6-1 with TRBJ2-7; D perhaps matches TRBD2 (5 bases). Trimming removed 0 bases from V and 2 bases from J, with 14 bases in between. CDR3 size: 16 residues. The germline V gene encodes CDR1 MNHNS and CDR2 SASEGT. The CDR3 region is CASSEAGKGDPYEQYF. The CDR3 nucleotides read TGTGCCAGCAGTGAAGCGGGGAAGGGAGATCCCTACGAGCAGTACTTC.

V and J are TRBV4-2 and TRBJ2-6; 7 bases are a match to TRBD1. V was clipped by 0 bases and J by 2 bases; unmatched bases: 4. CDR3 length: 17 amino acids. Germline V lookup: CDR1 LGHNA, CDR2 YNFKEQ. For the CDR3, the DNA is TGTGCCAGCAGCCAAGATCAGGGGACAGCTGGGGCCAACGTCCTGACTTTC. It is translated as CASSQDQGTAGANVLTF.

This chain uses TRBV19 with TRBJ2-1, with 12 bases aligning to TRBD2. The V gene end was trimmed by 6 bases and the J gene end by 8 bases; junction bases not matched to a gene: 8. The CDR3 runs to 15 residues. CDR1 and CDR2 (germline): LNHDA, SQIVND (reference sequence). CDR3 sequence: CASSTGLAGSYEQFF. The CDR3 DNA reads as TGTGCCAGTAGCACAGGACTAGCGGGGAGCTATGAGCAGTTCTTC.

The genes are TRBV28 and TRBJ1-5, with a possible D match to TRBD1 (6 bases). The CDR3 sequence is 15 residues long. Germline CDR1 MDHEN, CDR2 SYDVKM. The ends were cut back, 7 bases at V and 0 bases at J, with 13 bases in the middle. The CDR3 region is CASTPYRVSNQPQHF. As DNA, the CDR3 is TGTGCCAGCACCCCGTACAGGGTTAGCAATCAGCCCCAGCATTTT.

V and J are TRBV5-1 and TRBJ2-3; 11 bases align to TRBD2. V dropped 4 bases and J dropped 1; count of bases not matched to a gene: 2. CDR3 size: 15 residues. The germline gives CDR1 SGHRS, CDR2 YFSETQ. The CDR3 DNA is TGCGCCAGCAGCAGGGGACTAGCGGGCACAGATACGCAGTATTTT. Its translation: CASSRGLAGTDTQYF. Together with reference TRBV5-1 and TRBJ2-3, the CDR3 gives the full variable domain: KAGVTQTPRYLIKTRGQQVTLSCSPISGHRSVSWYQQTPGQGLQFLFEYFSETQRNKGNFPGRFSGRQFSNSRSEMNVSTLELGDSALYLCASSRGLAGTDTQYFGPGTRLTVL.

This clone showed up just once. This chain connects TRBV29-1 to TRBJ2-4; D is possibly TRBD2 (6 bases). V lost 5 bases to trimming and J lost 9 bases, with 11 bases between them. Germline V CDR1 and CDR2: SQVTM, ANQGSEA. The CDR3 contains 11 residues. The CDR3 nucleotides are TGCAGCGTTCAGCGGGCGGCCATTCAGTACTTC. Its translation is CSVQRAAIQYF. The variable domain in full, completed from reference TRBV29-1 and TRBJ2-4, reads SAVISQKPSRDICQRGTSLTIQCQVDSQVTMMFWYRQQPGQSLTLIATANQGSEATYESGFVIDKFPISRPNLTFSTLTVSNMSPEDSSIYLCSVQRAAIQYFGAGTRLSVL.

The rearrangement uses TRBV7-2 and TRBJ1-5; D possibly corresponds to TRBD1 (5 bases). Between the trimmed V and J ends, which lost 3 bases and 4 bases, there was a span of 10 bases. CDR1 and CDR2 from the germline V gene are SGHTA and FQGNSA. The length of the CDR3 is 14 residues. CDR3 DNA: TGTGCCAGCAGCTTTACAGGACCTAATCAGCCCCAGCATTTT. Amino acid sequence: CASSFTGPNQPQHF.

The chain links TRBV6-1 to TRBJ2-7, with a weak D call TRBD1 (5 bases). Germline lookup yields CDR1 MNHNS and CDR2 SASEGT. Trimming removed 4 bases from V and 5 bases from J, with 9 bases in between. The CDR3 totals 12 residues. The DNA for the CDR3 is TGTGCCAGCAGTGTAGGGGTCCACGAGCAGTACTTC. Its translation is CASSVGVHEQYF.

In DNA form, the CDR3 reads TGTGCCAGCAGCCCTAGCGGGAGGGAACAAGAGACCCAGTACTTC. Protein sequence: CASSPSGREQETQYF. The chain couples TRBV7-9 to TRBJ2-5; 12 bases are a match to TRBD2. Trimming took 5 bases from V and 2 from J; bases not matched to a gene: 3. The CDR3 spans 15 residues. Germline V gives CDR1 SEHNR, CDR2 FQNEAQ (reference sequence). The full variable domain, in which reference TRBV7-9 and TRBJ2-5 provide the parts outside the CDR3, is DTGVSQNPRHKITKRGQNVTFRCDPISEHNRLYWYRQTLGQGPEFLTYFQNEAQLEKSRLLSDRFSAERPKGSFSTLEIQRTEQGDSAMYLCASSPSGREQETQYFGPGTRLLVL.

The V gene is TRBV5-8, the J gene TRBJ2-7; 10 bases agree with TRBD2. After removal of 0 bases from V and 2 bases from J, the junction contained 5 bases not matched to a gene. The CDR3 sequence is 16 residues long. Germline CDR1 reads SGHTS; CDR2 reads YDEGEE. Here the CDR3 reads CASSLGGLARTYEQYF. DNA of the CDR3: TGTGCCAGCAGCTTGGGGGGACTAGCGAGAACCTACGAGCAGTACTTC.

The V call is TRBV19, the J call TRBJ2-7; D may be TRBD1 (6 bases). The CDR3 totals 16 residues. V was pared by 6 bases and J by 2 bases, with 20 bases between. From germline, CDR1 is LNHDA and CDR2 SQIVND (reference sequence). The CDR3 DNA follows: TGTGCCAGTAGCCCCAGGGGCGGCCGCCGAACCTACGAGCAGTACTTC. Its protein is CASSPRGGRRTYEQYF. Supplemented by reference TRBV19 and TRBJ2-7, the full variable domain reads DGGITQSPKYLFRKEGQNVTLSCEQNLNHDAMYWYRQDPGQGLRLIYYSQIVNDFQKGDIAEGYSVSREKKESFPLTVTSAQKNPTAFYLCASSPRGGRRTYEQYFGPGTRLTVT.

This chain uses TRBV4-3 with TRBJ2-7; D remains unclear. The germline CDR1 and CDR2 sequences are LGHNA and YSLEER. The CDR3 length is 15 residues. With 1 base removed from V and 2 bases from J, the gap between germline ends came to 12 bases. The CDR3 nucleotides read TGCGCCAGCAGCCAAGCACTGGCAGGCGCCTACGAGCAGTACTTC. This codes for CASSQALAGAYEQYF.

The chain is built from TRBV11-2 and TRBJ1-2; possible D gene TRBD1, 5 bases. CDR1 is SGHAT, CDR2 FQNNGV, per germline. The V end was cut by 5 bases, the J end by 3 bases, with 10 bases between. The CDR3 is made up of 13 amino acids. The CDR3 loop is CASSRGAYYGYTF. The CDR3 DNA follows: TGTGCCAGCAGCCGCGGGGCGTACTATGGCTACACCTTC.

The rearrangement links TRBV6-4 to TRBJ2-4; D gene uncertain. Germline V gene lookup returns CDR1 MRHNA and CDR2 SNTAGT. CDR3 length: 14 amino acids. Deletions cut 7 bases from V and 0 bases from J, with 10 bases between. Written as DNA, the CDR3 is TGTGCCAGCATCTCGAGGCTAGCCAAAAACATTCAGTACTTC. As protein: CASISRLAKNIQYF.

The genes are TRBV11-2 and TRBJ1-1; TRBD1 agrees at 9 bases. Germline V gene data show CDR1 as SGHAT and CDR2 as FQNNGV. V was pared by 1 base and J by 4 bases, with 7 bases of the junction left unmatched. The CDR3 consists of 16 residues. The CDR3 nucleotides are TGTGCCAGCAGCTTAGGCTACAGGGGGCACGGCACTGAAGCTTTCTTT. Its translation is CASSLGYRGHGTEAFF. The full variable domain, rest sourced from reference TRBV11-2 and TRBJ1-1, is EAGVAQSPRYKIIEKRQSVAFWCNPISGHATLYWYQQILGQGPKLLIQFQNNGVVDDSQLPKDRFSAERLKGVDSTLKIQPAKLEDSAVYLCASSLGYRGHGTEAFFGQGTRLTVV.

The CDR3 nucleotides are TGTGCCAGCGAGGGACAGGGTGCCGGGGAGCTGTTTTTT. Translated, it gives CASEGQGAGELFF. This rearrangement joins TRBV2 to TRBJ2-2; 9 bases fit TRBD1. The J segment lost 6 bases and the V segment lost 8 bases, leaving 4 bases of the junction unmatched. Germline CDR1 SNHLY, CDR2 FYNNEI. CDR3 length: 13 amino acids.

The rearrangement links TRBV4-3 to TRBJ2-1; D is undetermined. This CDR3 has 15 amino acids. V dropped 1 base and J dropped 6 bases, with 13 bases sitting between them. Per germline, CDR1 LGHNA and CDR2 YSLEER. The CDR3 is CASSQAPIEVNEQFF. Written as DNA, the CDR3 is TGCGCCAGCAGCCAAGCCCCGATTGAGGTCAATGAGCAGTTCTTC.

J is TRBJ2-1 and V is TRBV5-1, with 10 bases identical to TRBD1. The germline V gene has CDR1 SGHRS and CDR2 YFSETQ. The V segment lost 0 bases and the J segment 5 bases; nucleotides outside the gene matches: 5. CDR3 length: 16 residues. The CDR3 DNA is TGCGCCAGCAGCTTGGGACAGGGGGCGCAGGACAATGAGCAGTTCTTC. Protein product: CASSLGQGAQDNEQFF.